The TCR beta chain under discussion was sequenced for a study of cytomegalovirus exposure and HLA in healthy donors. Study-level results: Most of the TCR beta V segments (in an earlier analysis) were productive either about 87% or about 30% of the time.

In regard to this clone: Its antigen is still unknown.

Amplification used 60 Vbeta primers and 13 Jbeta primers. Study processing details: A follow-up analysis tallied about 80 million unique TCR beta chains, approximately 11 million shared. Sequenced by immunoSEQ multiplex PCR; TCRdb stores in-frame clones only, minus some. V and J calls plus clone size are reproduced from that table; the DNA served to infer D and trimming. The sample yields 95,000 to 150,000 clones, of which the top ten take up approximately 0.99%. From germline, CDR1 is LNHDA and CDR2 SQIVND (reference sequence). With 5 bases clipped from V and 5 bases from J, the junction kept 10 bases outside the gene matches. This CDR3 comprises 15 residues.

The TCR comes from a man aged 18 to 29 in good health and CMV-seronegative. The chain links TRBV19 to TRBJ2-5; TRBD1 aligns across 8 bases. Sequenced sample: PBMCs. CDR3: CASSLRDRTRETQYF. The CDR3 coding sequence is TGTGCCAGTAGTCTCCGGGACAGGACTCGGGAGACCCAGTACTTC.